Presented here are 21 T cell receptor beta chains from one specimen sequenced in a study of T cells in Graves' hyperthyroidism and ophthalmopathy. TCR beta CDR3 sequences were amplified from RNA transcripts. The HTBI primer set was used in a first-round RT-PCR of the TCR CDR3. In TCRdb, the multiplex PCR reads were re-called with MiXCR into one record per CDR3 protein. The table lists a few hundred thousand distinct CDR3 sequences, approximately 17% of them singletons. Sequencing was performed on blood. These receptors all come from a woman aged 55 to 70 with Graves' ophthalmopathy.

This chain uses TRBV13 with TRBJ2-7, with 10 bases fitting TRBD1. The CDR3 contains 13 residues. V gave up 7 bases and J gave up 3 bases; unmatched junction bases: 3. Per the germline V gene, CDR1 is PRHDT and CDR2 is FYEKMQ (reference sequence). CDR3 sequence (DNA): TGTGCCAGCACGGGGACAGGGGACTACGAGCAGTACTTC. Residues: CASTGTGDYEQYF. The whole variable domain, filled in from reference TRBV13 and TRBJ2-7, reads AAGVIQSPRHLIKEKRETATLKCYPIPRHDTVYWYQQGPGQDPQFLISFYEKMQSDKGSIPDRFSAQQFSDYHSELNMSSLELGDSALYFCASTGTGDYEQYFGPGTRLTVT.

As to this clonotype: A much larger clone lies one base from this, so it may be a read error. The rearrangement uses TRBV18 and TRBJ2-1, with 9 bases identical to TRBD1. In germline, CDR1 is KGHSH, CDR2 LQKENI. The CDR3 spans 16 residues. In nucleotides, the CDR3 is TGTGCCAGCTCACCACCCCGGGACAGGGTGGGCAATGAGCAGTCCTTC. Its protein is CASSPPRDRVGNEQSF. Filled out from reference TRBV18 and TRBJ2-1, the complete variable domain reads NAGVMQNPRHLVRRRGQEARLRCSPMKGHSHVYWYRQLPEEGLKFMVYLQKENIIDESGMPKERFSAEFPKEGPSILRIQQVVRGDSAAYFCASSPPRDRVGNEQSFGPGTRLTVL.

This clonotype appeared many times. This sequence joins TRBV7-6 and TRBJ1-2; possible D gene TRBD1, 5 bases. The germline V gene has CDR1 SGHVS and CDR2 FNYEAQ. The germline V and J ends were trimmed by 5 bases and 4 bases, with 11 bases remaining between them. This CDR3 has 13 residues. For the CDR3, the DNA is TGTGCCAGCAGCCGGGACCGTTCCTATGGCTACACCTTC. This gives the protein CASSRDRSYGYTF. The entire variable domain, with the rest obtained from reference TRBV7-6 and TRBJ1-2, is as follows: GAGVSQSPRYKVTKRGQDVALRCDPISGHVSLYWYRQALGQGPEFLTYFNYEAQQDKSGLPNDRFSAERPEGSISTLTIQRTEQRDSAMYRCASSRDRSYGYTFGSGTRLTVV.

This clonotype was counted at least ten times. The chain recombines TRBV20-1 with TRBJ1-6, with D perhaps matching TRBD1 (5 bases). The CDR3 covers 13 residues. Trimming shortened V by 3 bases and J by 11 bases, and 14 bases separated the two germline ends. Germline-derived CDR1 and CDR2 are DFQATT and SNEGSKA (reference sequence). The CDR3 coding sequence is TGCAGTGCTAGTGGCGGGGGTAGTACACCCCTCCACTTT. Translated, it gives CSASGGGSTPLHF.

This clonotype was counted many times. V is TRBV7-9 and J is TRBJ2-7; 12 bases line up with TRBD2. V shed 5 bases and J 5 bases; nucleotides not matched to a gene: 7. This CDR3 region has 15 residues. The V gene's germline CDR1 is SEHNR and CDR2 FQNEAQ (reference sequence). Here the CDR3 reads CASSPAGLAGDEQYF. Written as DNA, the CDR3 is TGTGCCAGCAGCCCTGCGGGACTAGCGGGTGACGAGCAGTACTTC.

This clonotype has at least ten counts. The chain combines TRBV11-2 with TRBJ1-6, with D maybe TRBD1 (5 bases). CDR1 SGHAT and CDR2 FQNNGV come from the germline V gene. Trimming took off 5 bases at V and 10 bases at J, with 15 bases between the two ends. CDR3 length: 14 amino acids. CDR3 loop: CASSRTTPGSPLHF. CDR3 sequence (DNA): TGTGCCAGCAGCAGGACAACTCCCGGCTCACCCCTCCACTTT.

Ten or more counts support this clonotype. This chain links TRBV11-2 with TRBJ2-1; 8 bases map to TRBD1. With V trimmed by 3 bases and J by 1 base, 2 bases remained unmatched. CDR3 size: 15 residues. Germline V gene sequence: CDR1 SGHAT, CDR2 FQNNGV. CDR3 protein: CASSFRDRSYNEQFF. The DNA for the CDR3 is TGTGCCAGCAGCTTCCGGGACAGGTCCTACAATGAGCAGTTCTTC.

In this sample, this clonotype turned up many times. The chain recombines TRBV20-1 with TRBJ2-3; D may be TRBD2 (6 bases). The germline V gene encodes CDR1 DFQATT and CDR2 SNEGSKA (reference sequence). The CDR3 length is 14 residues. The germline V and J ends were trimmed by 6 bases and 3 bases, with 16 bases remaining between them. This chain's CDR3 is CSARGASDTDTQYF. The CDR3 region has the DNA TGCAGTGCCCGAGGTGCTAGCGATACAGATACGCAGTATTTT.

There are many counts of this clonotype. The chain combines TRBV4-3 with TRBJ2-7; perhaps D is TRBD1 or TRBD2 (5 bases each). V was trimmed by 4 bases and J by 0 bases, leaving 13 bases between them. The V gene's germline CDR1 is LGHNA and CDR2 YSLEER. The CDR3 sequence is 15 residues long. CDR3 sequence: CASSPIQGDSYEQYF. CDR3 sequence (DNA): TGCGCCAGCAGCCCCATTCAGGGAGACTCCTACGAGCAGTACTTC.

Notes on this clonotype: Just one base apart from a much larger clone, this may be a read error. In this CDR3 the conserved last residue, phenylalanine or tryptophan, is missing, so a read error is likely. The chain couples TRBV12-3 or TRBV12-4 to TRBJ1-1, with D maybe TRBD1 (5 bases). V was trimmed by 6 bases and J by 3 bases, leaving 11 bases between them. The CDR3 spans 13 residues. The CDR3 nucleotides read TGTGCCAGCAGAGGAGACAGCTACACTGAAGCTTTCCTT. This translates into CASRGDSYTEAFL.

At least ten counts were recorded for this clonotype. The CDR3 protein is CASSQVGGGEQYF. The DNA for the CDR3 is TGTGCCAGCAGCCAAGTAGGCGGGGGCGAGCAGTACTTC. The chain carries TRBV3-1 and TRBJ2-7; 7 bases match TRBD2. The CDR3 consists of 13 residues. J was trimmed by 6 bases and V by 1 base; bases with no gene match: 3. Per germline, CDR1 LGHDT and CDR2 YNNKEL (reference sequence).

The genes are TRBV4-3 and TRBJ2-7; D is unresolved. CDR1 and CDR2 (germline): LGHNA, YSLEER. The CDR3 has 14 amino acids. V lost 5 bases and J 2 bases, leaving 13 bases between the germline ends. The DNA for the CDR3 is TGCGCCAGCAGCAAATGGGTCGGTCCCTACGAGCAGTACTTC. This sequence encodes CASSKWVGPYEQYF.

This clonotype was seen ten or more times. CDR3 protein: CASSQAHASPLHF. The CDR3 DNA reads TGTGCCAGCAGCCAAGCCCATGCATCACCCCTCCACTTT. V and J are TRBV3-1 and TRBJ1-6; no reliable D call. V was shortened by 1 base and J by 10 bases, with 8 bases between the two germline ends. There are 13 residues in the CDR3. Looked up from germline, CDR1 is LGHDT and CDR2 is YNNKEL (reference sequence).

This clonotype was seen more than once but under ten times. V is TRBV25-1 and J is TRBJ2-1, with 14 bases aligning to TRBD2. The germline CDR1 and CDR2 sequences are MGHDK and SYGVNS. Trimming cost V 8 bases and J 8 bases; bases outside gene matches: 5. The CDR3 covers 14 residues. CDR3 in DNA: TGTGCCAGCCTGGGACTAGCGGGAGTAGATGAGCAGTTCTTC. It encodes CASLGLAGVDEQFF.

This clonotype was counted ten times or more. DNA for the CDR3: TGTGCCAGCAGTTTTAGGGAGACAGGGCTCGGCTATGGCTACACCTTC. It translates to CASSFRETGLGYGYTF. The chain uses TRBV27 and TRBJ1-2; TRBD1 matches 7 bases. There are 16 residues in the CDR3. After removal of 3 bases from V and 4 bases from J, the junction contained 11 bases not matched to a gene. Looked up from germline, CDR1 is MNHEY and CDR2 is SMNVEV (reference sequence).

The V gene is TRBV12-3 or TRBV12-4, the J gene TRBJ1-6; 7 bases map to TRBD1. There are 13 residues in the CDR3. V lost 6 bases to trimming and J lost 9 bases; unmatched junction nucleotides: 5. The CDR3 loop is CASSDRDGSPLHF. CDR3 sequence (DNA): TGTGCCAGCAGCGACAGGGACGGTTCACCCCTCCACTTT.

This chain uses TRBV11-2 with TRBJ2-5; TRBD2 is a possible D gene (5 bases). Germline loops: CDR1 SGHAT, CDR2 FQNNGV. The CDR3 covers 14 residues. The ends were cut back, 3 bases at V and 4 bases at J, with 12 bases in the middle. This CDR3 is CASSLFAGGETQYF. The CDR3 nucleotides are TGTGCCAGCAGCTTGTTTGCGGGTGGAGAGACCCAGTACTTC.

This clonotype was counted at least ten times. The genes are TRBV7-2 and TRBJ2-7, with 7 bases lining up with TRBD2. The V and J ends lost 7 bases and 3 bases, in that order; junction bases with no gene match: 9. Germline-derived CDR1 and CDR2 are SGHTA and FQGNSA. This CDR3 comprises 14 residues. CDR3 nucleotides: TGTGCCAGCAACATAAACCCGGGGGGCTACGAGCAGTACTTC. It codes for CASNINPGGYEQYF.

Many counts were recorded for this clonotype. The rearrangement joins TRBV7-8 to TRBJ2-7; TRBD2 agrees at 7 bases. CDR3 size: 18 residues. Unmatched junction bases numbered 23, after V lost 5 bases and J lost 7 bases. Germline-derived CDR1 and CDR2 are SGHVS and FQNEAQ. This chain's CDR3 is CASSGILYNSGFFSEQYF. CDR3 nucleotide sequence: TGTGCCAGCAGCGGAATACTCTACAATAGCGGGTTTTTTAGTGAGCAGTACTTC.

This clonotype was recorded at least ten times. The chain combines TRBV12-3 or TRBV12-4 with TRBJ1-4; D gene ambiguous. This CDR3 spans 13 amino acids. V gave up 5 bases and J gave up 8 bases, with 12 bases separating them. CDR3 in amino acids: CASSPNKGEKLFF. In DNA, the CDR3 is TGTGCCAGCAGTCCCAATAAGGGAGAAAAACTGTTTTTT.

This clonotype has ten or more counts. The J gene is TRBJ2-5, the V gene TRBV6-2 or TRBV6-3; 9 bases align to TRBD2. Germline V gene lookup returns CDR1 MNHEY and CDR2 SVGEGT. After removal of 2 bases from V and 4 bases from J, the junction contained 20 bases not matched to a gene. The CDR3 extends over 20 amino acids. The CDR3 DNA is TGTGCCAGCAGTTACGAGCCGCGGGATAGCGGGAGAAAGAGTCGAGAGACCCAGTACTTC. Translating it yields CASSYEPRDSGRKSRETQYF.